Following are 8 T cell receptor beta chains from one sample sequenced in a study of T cell responses to AZD1222 COVID-19 vaccine. Method: immunoSEQ multiplex PCR; TCRdb's copy keeps in-frame clones and lacks some. This table holds about 140,000 clones, 80% to 95% found once. The sequences come from peripheral blood, collected on day 0 of AZD1222 vaccination. These receptors were collected from an adult in good health.

V is TRBV9 and J is TRBJ2-3, with 10 bases identical to TRBD2. CDR3 length: 15 amino acids. V was pared by 1 base and J by 4 bases, with 3 bases of the junction left unmatched. The germline CDR1 and CDR2 sequences are SGDLS and YYNGEE. The CDR3 sequence is CASSVSGGESDTQYF. In DNA form, the CDR3 reads TGTGCCAGCAGCGTAAGCGGGGGGGAGTCAGATACGCAGTATTTT.

CDR3 sequence: CAISESRIVYNEQFF. CDR3 nucleotide sequence: TGTGCCATCAGTGAGTCTAGAATCGTTTACAATGAGCAGTTCTTC. The chain is built from TRBV10-3 and TRBJ2-1; D is uncertain. The germline CDR1 and CDR2 sequences are ENHRY and SYGVKD. V gave up 0 bases and J gave up 4 bases, with 10 bases separating them. The CDR3 totals 15 residues.

The gene calls are TRBV15 and TRBJ1-1, with D uncertain. V was cut by 2 bases and J by 6 bases, with 16 bases left in between. This CDR3 contains 15 residues. Germline V gene data show CDR1 as LNHNV and CDR2 as YYDKDF (reference sequence). The CDR3 DNA is TGTGCCACCAGCAGATCGTTGGCCTCAGGCCCTGAAGCTTTCTTT. It encodes CATSRSLASGPEAFF.

The chain joins TRBV9 to TRBJ2-1; 7 bases are shared with TRBD2. CDR3 length equals 17 residues. CDR1 and CDR2 from the germline V gene are SGDLS and YYNGEE. The V gene end was trimmed by 4 bases and the J gene end by 0 bases; junction bases not matched to a gene: 10. CDR3 protein: CASSPPGGGSSYNEQFF. The DNA for the CDR3 is TGTGCCAGCAGCCCCCCTGGCGGGGGAAGCTCCTACAATGAGCAGTTCTTC.

The chain couples TRBV30 to TRBJ1-5; D is uncertain. This CDR3 spans 14 amino acids. Trimming left V 0 bases short and J 3 bases short, with 9 bases between. Germline CDR1 reads GTSNPN; CDR2 reads SVGIG (reference sequence). CDR3 in DNA: TGTGCCTGGAGTGTACAAGGTTACAATCAGCCCCAGCATTTT. This translates into CAWSVQGYNQPQHF.

The table lists this clone with a few counts. The chain is built from TRBV11-2 and TRBJ1-6; the D gene is possibly TRBD1 (5 bases). The V gene's germline CDR1 is SGHAT and CDR2 FQNNGV. The CDR3 has 16 amino acids. Trimming shortened V by 2 bases and J by 7 bases, and 15 bases separated the two germline ends. The CDR3 region is CASSLIGGTGNSPLHF. DNA of the CDR3: TGTGCCAGCAGCTTAATCGGGGGGACTGGAAATTCACCCCTCCACTTT.

This sequence joins TRBV5-1 and TRBJ2-4, with 11 bases identical to TRBD2. V shed 2 bases and J 8 bases; nucleotides not matched to a gene: 9. CDR3 size: 16 residues. Looked up from germline, CDR1 is SGHRS and CDR2 is YFSETQ. The CDR3: CASSFEASGGYDIQYF. CDR3 coding DNA: TGCGCCAGCAGCTTTGAGGCTAGCGGGGGGTATGACATTCAGTACTTC.

The CDR3 loop reads CASSSLGGYTGELFF. For the CDR3, the DNA is TGTGCCAGCAGCTCACTCGGGGGGTACACCGGGGAGCTGTTTTTT. This chain joins TRBV11-2 and TRBJ2-2; 7 positions match TRBD2. The V and J ends lost 4 bases and 3 bases, in that order; junction bases with no gene match: 5. Germline assignment: CDR1 SGHAT and CDR2 FQNNGV. The CDR3 totals 15 residues.